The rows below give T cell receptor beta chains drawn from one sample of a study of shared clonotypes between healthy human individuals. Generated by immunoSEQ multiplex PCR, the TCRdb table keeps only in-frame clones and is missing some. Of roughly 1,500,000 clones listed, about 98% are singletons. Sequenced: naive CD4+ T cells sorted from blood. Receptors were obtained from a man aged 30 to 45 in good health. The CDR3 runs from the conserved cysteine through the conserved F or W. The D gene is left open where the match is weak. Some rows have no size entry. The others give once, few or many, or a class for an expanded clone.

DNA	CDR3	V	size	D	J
TGTGCCACCAGCAGACAGCTCAATCAGCCCCAGCATTTT	CATSRQLNQPQHF	TRBV15	NA	NA	TRBJ1-5
TGTGCCAGCAGCCAGCATTTACTATCGAACACTGAAGCTTTCTTT	CASSQHLLSNTEAFF	TRBV14	NA	NA	TRBJ1-1
TGTGCCAGTAGTACTGGAGGCTACAATGAGCAGTTCTTC	CASSTGGYNEQFF	TRBV19	NA	NA	TRBJ2-1
TGTGCCAGTAGTATTTCTTACACTGAAGCTTTCTTT	CASSISYTEAFF	TRBV19	NA	NA	TRBJ1-1
TGTGCCGGACAAATAGGGGTTAGTTGGGAAGTGGAAAAACTGTTTTTT	CAGQIGVSWEVEKLFF	TRBV11-2	NA	NA	TRBJ1-4
TGCGCCAGCAGCTTAACGCGGTCCTACAATGAGCAGTTCTTC	CASSLTRSYNEQFF	TRBV5-1	NA	NA	TRBJ2-1
TGTGCCAGCAGCCAAGATCTAATGTCGTGGGGACAGTTGCAAGGCTACACCTTC	CASSQDLMSWGQLQGYTF	TRBV14	NA	TRBD1	TRBJ1-2
TGTGCCAGCAGCTTCCCCGGACAGGGCCTCTCCTACGAGCAGTACTTC	CASSFPGQGLSYEQYF	TRBV7-9	NA	TRBD1	TRBJ2-7
TGTGCCAGCAGCTTAGCGATTGTGGCTAGCGGGAGCACAGATACGCAGTATTTT	CASSLAIVASGSTDTQYF	TRBV7-8	NA	TRBD2	TRBJ2-3
TGTGCCAGCAGCCGCCGGTGGAACACTGAAGCTTTCTTT	CASSRRWNTEAFF	TRBV7-2	NA	NA	TRBJ1-1
TGCGCCAGCAGCGATACCACAGATACGCAGTATTTT	CASSDTTDTQYF	TRBV5-1	NA	NA	TRBJ2-3
TGCGCCAGCAGTTTCGGACAGGGAAGTTTTACCGGGGAGCTGTTTTTT	CASSFGQGSFTGELFF	TRBV5-1	NA	TRBD1	TRBJ2-2
TGTGCCACCAGCAGAGACCGACTAGCGCGGGGAGGTGACATTCAGTACTTC	CATSRDRLARGGDIQYF	TRBV15	NA	TRBD2	TRBJ2-4
TGTGCCAGCAGTCTCGGGACAGCGCGGTACTTC	CASSLGTARYF	TRBV28	NA	TRBD1	TRBJ2-7
TGTGCCAGCAGCCCCCGACTCGGTAGCAGGAGAAGCAATGAGCAGTTCTTC	CASSPRLGSRRSNEQFF	TRBV9	NA	NA	TRBJ2-1
TGTGCCAGCAGCTTAGGCGGTTACTATGGCTACACCTTC	CASSLGGYYGYTF	TRBV7-9	NA	NA	TRBJ1-2
TGCGCCAGCAGCCATGTCCTTAGCTCCTACAATGAGCAGTTCTTC	CASSHVLSSYNEQFF	TRBV4-1	NA	NA	TRBJ2-1
TGTGCCAGCAGCCCGACAGGGGCCTACCAAGAGACCCAGTACTTC	CASSPTGAYQETQYF	TRBV7-6	NA	TRBD1	TRBJ2-5
TGTGCCAGCAGCCAAAACTTAAGAAACACCATATATTTT	CASSQNLRNTIYF	TRBV14	NA	NA	TRBJ1-3
TGTGCCAGCAGGGAAAAGACAGGGAGATCGAAAGCTTTCTTT	CASREKTGRSKAFF	TRBV28	NA	TRBD1	TRBJ1-1
TGTGCCAGCAGCTTAGTGCGGGGGCTAATCACCTACGAGCAGTACTTC	CASSLVRGLITYEQYF	TRBV7-9	NA	NA	TRBJ2-7
TGTGCCAGCAGCTACCGGGCCGTCGGTAACTACGAGCAGTACTTC	CASSYRAVGNYEQYF	TRBV5-6	NA	NA	TRBJ2-7
TGTGCCAGCAGTTTCCTTCCCAACACCGGGGAGCTGTTTTTT	CASSFLPNTGELFF	TRBV28	NA	NA	TRBJ2-2
TGTGCCAGCAGCTTATCCCCCCTAGCGGTGGGGGCAGATACGCAGTATTTT	CASSLSPLAVGADTQYF	TRBV7-9	NA	TRBD2	TRBJ2-3
TGTGCCAGCAGTTCACCCCCTTTACAGGGCGAGCAGTACTTC	CASSSPPLQGEQYF	TRBV28	NA	NA	TRBJ2-7
TGTGCCAGCAGTTACTCCGCTAGCGGGATACCCGAGCAGTACTTC	CASSYSASGIPEQYF	TRBV6-5	NA	TRBD2	TRBJ2-7
TGTGCCAGCAGCTTAGCGGGTGGAACAAGCACAGATACGCAGTATTTT	CASSLAGGTSTDTQYF	TRBV7-2	once	NA	TRBJ2-3
TGTGCCAGCAGTGTAATCTTGACAGGGAGGGACTATGGCTACACCTTC	CASSVILTGRDYGYTF	TRBV2	NA	TRBD1	TRBJ1-2
TGTGCCAGCAGTTACTCTAGCGGGAGCTCCTACGAGCAGTACTTC	CASSYSSGSSYEQYF	TRBV6-6	NA	TRBD2	TRBJ2-7
TGTGCCAGCTCGACAACTAGCGGAGTATACAATGAGCAGTTCTTC	CASSTTSGVYNEQFF	TRBV18	NA	TRBD2	TRBJ2-1
TGTGCCAGCAGTGACTTTGGGATTCCCTCCTACAATGAGCAGTTCTTC	CASSDFGIPSYNEQFF	TRBV2	NA	NA	TRBJ2-1
TGCGCCAGCAGCCGGACAGGGGGGGCCTACGAGCAGTACTTC	CASSRTGGAYEQYF	TRBV5-1	NA	TRBD1	TRBJ2-7
TGTGCCAGCAGCTTCGGGGACAGGGAAGAGACCCAGTACTTC	CASSFGDREETQYF	TRBV5-4	NA	TRBD1	TRBJ2-5
TGTGCCAGCACCCAGGATCAGTATCACAATGAGCAGTTCTTC	CASTQDQYHNEQFF	TRBV7-9	NA	NA	TRBJ2-1
TGTGCCAGCAGTGGGAAAGATACGCAGTATTTT	CASSGKDTQYF	TRBV25-1	NA	NA	TRBJ2-3
TGCGCCAGCAGAGGACAAGGTTCCGGGGAGCTGTTTTTT	CASRGQGSGELFF	TRBV5-1	NA	NA	TRBJ2-2
TGTGCCAGCAGCTTGGGGACTAGCGGGAGGGTCTACGAGCAGTACTTC	CASSLGTSGRVYEQYF	TRBV7-6	NA	TRBD2	TRBJ2-7
TGTGCCAGATCGACAGGGCATGGGGATACGCAGTATTTT	CARSTGHGDTQYF	TRBV6-1	NA	TRBD1	TRBJ2-3
TGTGCCAGCAGCGTAGAACAGGGTTATGGCTACACCTTC	CASSVEQGYGYTF	TRBV9	once	NA	TRBJ1-2
TGTGCCAGCAGCCTGGCCATGGACAGAAATCAAGAGACCCAGTACTTC	CASSLAMDRNQETQYF	TRBV9	NA	NA	TRBJ2-5
TGCGCCAGCAGCTTGGAAGGGCCAGGAAATGAAAAACTGTTTTTT	CASSLEGPGNEKLFF	TRBV5-1	NA	NA	TRBJ1-4
TGTGTCCCGCCGTACGAAGGGATTTACAATGAGCAGTTCTTC	CVPPYEGIYNEQFF	TRBV25-1	NA	NA	TRBJ2-1
TGCGCCAGCAGCTTGGATGGGGGAGTAAGCACTGAAGCTTTCTTT	CASSLDGGVSTEAFF	TRBV5-1	NA	NA	TRBJ1-1
TGTGCCAGCAGTGAGGGACTCCCGCGGGACAGCAATCAGCCCCAGCATTTT	CASSEGLPRDSNQPQHF	TRBV6-1	NA	NA	TRBJ1-5
TGTGCCTGGAGTGGTTTTTGGCTAGCGGTCACCGGGGAGCTGTTTTTT	CAWSGFWLAVTGELFF	TRBV30	NA	TRBD2	TRBJ2-2
TGTGCCAGCAGACGAATTATTTCCTACGAGCAGTACTTC	CASRRIISYEQYF	TRBV11-2	NA	NA	TRBJ2-7
TGTGCCAGCAGCCCCAGGGTAAATACAGGGGGCTCTGGAAACACCATATATTTT	CASSPRVNTGGSGNTIYF	TRBV9	once	TRBD1	TRBJ1-3
TGTGCCAGCAGCAGGGGGCCAGAGACCCAGTACTTC	CASSRGPETQYF	TRBV9	NA	TRBD1	TRBJ2-5
TGTGCCAGCAGCTTAATAGTTGAAGCACACAATGAGCAGTTCTTC	CASSLIVEAHNEQFF	TRBV7-9	NA	NA	TRBJ2-1
TGTGCCAGCAGCTTACTAGTGGCAGACTACGAGCAGTACTTC	CASSLLVADYEQYF	TRBV7-9	NA	NA	TRBJ2-7
TGTGCCATCAGAGAGCAGGGGCCCTACAATGAGCAGTTCTTC	CAIREQGPYNEQFF	TRBV10-3	NA	NA	TRBJ2-1
TGTGCCAGCAGCCCCGACGGAATTCAGCCCCAGCATTTT	CASSPDGIQPQHF	TRBV7-9	NA	NA	TRBJ1-5
TGCGCTTCTAGCTCCTACAATGAGCAGTTCTTC	CASSSYNEQFF	TRBV10-1	NA	NA	TRBJ2-1